This T cell receptor (beta chain) was profiled in a study of OX40 agonist ivuxolimab in advanced cancers. Study overall: Enrollees could have had prior anti-PD-1, anti-PD-L1 or anti-CTLA-4 therapy, which 30% to 50% had received. Findings of the study overall: Expanded clones belonging to CD8+ T cells outnumbered, on average, those of CD4+.

Cycle 7 day 1, cycle 4 day 1, and baseline were the timepoints at which blood was sampled. This clone was seen only a few times. Antigen specificity is unknown. V was trimmed by 3 bases and J by 3 bases, leaving 9 bases between them. This CDR3 is 13 amino acids long. Germline V lookup: CDR1 GTSNPN, CDR2 SVGIG (reference sequence). The repertoire was sequenced with immunoSEQ multiplex PCR; TCRdb's copy has only in-frame clones and lacks some. The sample has 72,000 or so clones, around 85% seen once. The TCR sequence derives from an adult with an advanced solid tumor such as melanoma, head and neck, liver or kidney cancer. Sequences were derived from CD4+ or CD8+ T cells sorted from blood, sampled in a trial of the OX40 agonist ivuxolimab. The J gene is TRBJ2-1, the V gene TRBV30, with a possible D match to TRBD2 (6 bases). CDR3 nucleotide sequence: TGTGCCTGGAGGCGGGACCGCTACAATGAGCAGTTCTTC. As protein: CAWRRDRYNEQFF.